These 20 T cell receptor beta chains share one sample of origin, sequenced in a study of regulatory T cells in long-lasting Graves disease. Time point reported: persistent/refractory GD, antithyroid drugs over 5 years with positive TRAb. RNA from PBMCs was the source of the TCR library. CDR3 regions were amplified by Arm-PCR using iRepertoire HTBI primers to build TCR beta libraries. Each CDR3 protein gets one entry after TCRdb re-called the multiplex PCR reads with MiXCR. The sample holds 400,000 or so distinct CDR3 sequences; 20% to 25% are singletons and the top ten take approximately 26%. Source: peripheral blood mononuclear cells (PBMCs), taken when the disease was refractory, from a patient treated with antithyroid drugs. The receptors here all came from a female donor with Graves disease.

This clonotype appeared a few times. This clone may be a read error of a much larger clone one base away. The CDR3 DNA reads as TGCACCAGCAGCTTGGGGACTAGCAGAGCCAAAAACATTCAGTACTTC. It translates to CTSSLGTSRAKNIQYF. The chain recombines TRBV5-1 with TRBJ2-4; 9 nucleotides match TRBD2. The CDR3 extends over 16 amino acids. CDR1 and CDR2 (germline): SGHRS, YFSETQ. Filled out from reference TRBV5-1 and TRBJ2-4, the complete variable domain reads KAGVTQTPRYLIKTRGQQVTLSCSPISGHRSVSWYQQTPGQGLQFLFEYFSETQRNKGNFPGRFSGRQFSNSRSEMNVSTLELGDSALYLCTSSLGTSRAKNIQYFGAGTRLSVL.

In its sample, this clonotype was seen many times. J is TRBJ1-2 and V is TRBV6-1; D gene unclear. Germline V CDR1 and CDR2: MNHNS, SASEGT. Trimming removed 5 bases from V and 2 bases from J, with 18 bases in between. There are 16 residues in the CDR3. CDR3 in DNA: TGTGCCAGCAGTCACCCTCCTACGGGGTCCAACTATGGCTACACCTTC. The encoded protein is CASSHPPTGSNYGYTF.

The chain uses TRBV5-1 and TRBJ2-5, with D perhaps assigned TRBD1 or TRBD2 (5 bases each). This CDR3 has 16 amino acids. Germline V CDR1 and CDR2: SGHRS, YFSETQ. Deletions cut 1 base from V and 0 bases from J, with 13 bases between. DNA for the CDR3: TGCGCCAGCAGCTTGCGAGGGGCGGTGTACCAAGAGACCCAGTACTTC. Protein product: CASSLRGAVYQETQYF.

This clonotype was counted only a few times. The V and J genes are TRBV5-1 and TRBJ2-2; 8 positions agree with TRBD2. This CDR3 is built from 16 residues. The germline gives CDR1 SGHRS, CDR2 YFSETQ. The ends lost 6 bases at V and 8 bases at J; junction bases unmatched: 15. The CDR3 loop reads CASTDRTSGGAGELFF. Here the CDR3 DNA reads TGCGCCAGCACCGACCGTACTAGCGGAGGGGCGGGGGAGCTGTTTTTT.

This chain joins TRBV19 and TRBJ1-5; D is possibly TRBD1 (5 bases). CDR3 size: 15 residues. V was shortened by 3 bases and J by 6 bases, with 15 bases between the two germline ends. Per germline, CDR1 LNHDA and CDR2 SQIVND (reference sequence). The DNA of the CDR3 is TGTGCCAGTAGTATTGCGGGGCTTGGCGCTCAGCCCCAGCATTTT. Protein sequence: CASSIAGLGAQPQHF.

Concerning this clonotype itself: The germline gene is not matched at one end of the junction; a read error may be the cause. The chain is built from TRBV19 and TRBJ2-2, with D possibly called TRBD1 or TRBD2 (5 bases each). CDR3 length equals 15 residues. Germline lookup yields CDR1 LNHDA and CDR2 SQIVND (reference sequence). The CDR3 bases are TGTGCCAGTAGTTCGTTGGGACCTAACACCGGGGAGCTGCTTTTT. Amino acids: CASSSLGPNTGELLF.

There are a few counts of this clonotype. This chain connects TRBV27 to TRBJ1-1, with 7 bases fitting TRBD1. The CDR3 covers 15 residues. Germline values: CDR1 MNHEY, CDR2 SMNVEV (reference sequence). Losses at the gene ends were 2 bases for V and 4 bases for J; bases not matched to a gene: 7. The CDR3 spells CASSLRKGAVTEAFF. The CDR3 nucleotides read TGTGCCAGCAGTTTAAGAAAGGGGGCGGTCACTGAAGCTTTCTTT.

This clonotype was counted only a few times. The chain has TRBV5-1 and TRBJ1-1; D is unclear. CDR3 size: 14 residues. The V gene's germline CDR1 is SGHRS and CDR2 YFSETQ. V dropped 4 bases and J dropped 0 bases, with 10 bases sitting between them. The CDR3 sequence: CASSGLALNTEAFF. CDR3 DNA: TGCGCCAGCAGCGGGTTGGCCCTGAACACTGAAGCTTTCTTT.

This clonotype was counted only a few times. This chain joins TRBV19 and TRBJ1-2, with unresolved D. The CDR3 contains 17 residues. Deletions cut 4 bases from V and 4 bases from J, with 22 bases between. Germline CDR1 is LNHDA and CDR2 is SQIVND (reference sequence). The CDR3 here is CASSNEKGITDRYGYTF. CDR3 sequence (DNA): TGTGCCAGTAGTAACGAAAAGGGAATTACAGATCGCTATGGCTACACCTTC.

This chain links TRBV10-3 with TRBJ2-7; the D gene could be TRBD1 or TRBD2 (7 bases each). The CDR3 is 14 residues long. Per germline, CDR1 ENHRY and CDR2 SYGVKD. Trimming pared 10 bases from V and 4 bases from J, leaving 20 bases between. The CDR3 loop reads CATREGAPLYEQYF. The CDR3 DNA follows: TGTGCCACCAGGGAGGGGGCCCCACTTTACGAGCAGTACTTC.

The V and J genes are TRBV5-6 and TRBJ2-7, with D perhaps assigned TRBD1 or TRBD2 (5 bases each). The CDR3 is 14 residues long. The germline V gene encodes CDR1 SGHDT and CDR2 YYEEEE. Trimming cost V 4 bases and J 3 bases, with 14 bases left between them. The DNA of the CDR3 is TGTGCCAGCAGCCAGCCGGGGACCCACTACGAGCAGTACTTC. It is translated as CASSQPGTHYEQYF.

The chain recombines TRBV20-1 with TRBJ2-7, with 8 bases fitting TRBD1. J gave up 2 bases and V 3 bases, and 6 bases lay outside the gene matches. The CDR3 contains 14 residues. In germline, CDR1 is DFQATT, CDR2 SNEGSKA (reference sequence). The CDR3 DNA reads TGCAGTGCTAGGGGACAGGCGTTTACCTACGAGCAGTACTTC. This sequence encodes CSARGQAFTYEQYF.

The chain recombines TRBV3-1 with TRBJ1-5; D gene ambiguous. The germline V gene encodes CDR1 LGHDT and CDR2 YNNKEL (reference sequence). Trimming shortened V by 2 bases and J by 4 bases, and 6 bases separated the two germline ends. CDR3 size: 13 residues. CDR3 nucleotides: TGTGCCAGCAGCCAACAGCCTAATCAGCCCCAGCATTTT. Encoded protein: CASSQQPNQPQHF.

This chain uses TRBV28 with TRBJ2-3; 9 bases line up with TRBD1. The CDR3 consists of 19 residues. Germline values: CDR1 MDHEN, CDR2 SYDVKM. The V segment lost 2 bases and the J segment 5 bases; nucleotides outside the gene matches: 17. The CDR3 coding sequence is TGTGCCAGCAGTTTAATCCCGGGACAGGGCCGAACCCCCATAGATACGCAGTATTTT. Amino acid sequence: CASSLIPGQGRTPIDTQYF.

J is TRBJ1-1 and V is TRBV30; D ambiguous. The germline V gene encodes CDR1 GTSNPN and CDR2 SVGIG (reference sequence). The V and J ends lost 5 bases and 2 bases respectively, with 6 bases between them. This CDR3 has 11 residues. CDR3 region: CAWGDNTEAFF. CDR3 DNA: TGTGCCTGGGGAGACAACACTGAAGCTTTCTTT.

The CDR3 region is CASSDSRRPEGDRIINQPQHF. CDR3 sequence (DNA): TGTGCCAGCAGTGACTCTCGGAGGCCTGAAGGGGACAGGATTATCAATCAGCCCCAGCATTTT. The chain recombines TRBV6-4 with TRBJ1-5; the match to TRBD1 covers 8 bases. V shed 0 bases and J 3 bases; nucleotides not matched to a gene: 19. This CDR3 comprises 21 residues. The germline V gene has CDR1 MRHNA and CDR2 SNTAGT.

This clonotype occurred many times. The chain is built from TRBV2 and TRBJ1-5; TRBD1 agrees at 7 bases. CDR1 and CDR2 (germline): SNHLY, FYNNEI. J gave up 3 bases and V 6 bases, and 8 bases lay outside the gene matches. The CDR3 extends over 15 amino acids. CDR3 sequence reads: CASRGNRGSNQPQHF. For the CDR3, the DNA is TGTGCCAGCAGGGGTAACAGGGGTTCCAATCAGCCCCAGCATTTT.

This clonotype was recorded a few times. The rearrangement links TRBV7-2 to TRBJ2-1; 12 bases map to TRBD2. The germline V gene encodes CDR1 SGHTA and CDR2 FQGNSA. This CDR3 is built from 14 residues. Trimming removed 4 bases from V and 5 bases from J; junction bases left unmatched: 0. The CDR3 spells CASSWTSGNNEQFF. The CDR3 coding sequence is TGTGCCAGCAGCTGGACTAGCGGGAACAATGAGCAGTTCTTC.

In its sample, this clonotype was seen many times. The gene calls are TRBV28 and TRBJ1-1; no clear D. The length of the CDR3 is 11 residues. The germline V gene has CDR1 MDHEN and CDR2 SYDVKM. V was cut by 3 bases and J by 10 bases, with 9 bases left in between. As DNA, the CDR3 is TGTGCCAGCAGTTTCGGTCCCCGAGCTTTCTTT. Its translation is CASSFGPRAFF.

This clonotype was recorded many times. The J gene is TRBJ2-5, the V gene TRBV7-8; TRBD2 matches at 9 bases. The CDR3 runs to 17 residues. V lost 1 base to trimming and J lost 2 bases; unmatched junction nucleotides: 8. CDR1 SGHVS and CDR2 FQNEAQ come from the germline V gene. The CDR3 DNA follows: TGTGCCAGCAGCTTAGGGGGACTAGCCCTCATTCAAGAGACCCAGTACTTC. As protein: CASSLGGLALIQETQYF.